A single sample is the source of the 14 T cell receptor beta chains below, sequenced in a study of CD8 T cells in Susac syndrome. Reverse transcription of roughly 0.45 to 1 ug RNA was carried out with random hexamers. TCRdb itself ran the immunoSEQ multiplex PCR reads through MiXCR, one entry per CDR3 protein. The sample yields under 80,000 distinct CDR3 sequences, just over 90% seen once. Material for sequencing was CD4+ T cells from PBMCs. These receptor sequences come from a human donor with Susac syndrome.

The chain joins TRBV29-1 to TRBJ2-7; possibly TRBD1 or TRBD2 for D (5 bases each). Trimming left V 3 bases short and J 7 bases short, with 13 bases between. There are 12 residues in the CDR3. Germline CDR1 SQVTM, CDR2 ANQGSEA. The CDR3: CSVEAGSREQYF. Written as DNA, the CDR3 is TGCAGCGTTGAGGCAGGGAGTAGGGAGCAGTACTTC.

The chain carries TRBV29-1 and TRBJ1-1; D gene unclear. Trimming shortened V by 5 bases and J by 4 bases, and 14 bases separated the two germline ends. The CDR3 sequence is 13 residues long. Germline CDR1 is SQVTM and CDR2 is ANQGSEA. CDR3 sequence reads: CSVPNYYSTEAFF. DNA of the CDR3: TGCAGCGTTCCTAACTACTATTCCACTGAAGCTTTCTTT.

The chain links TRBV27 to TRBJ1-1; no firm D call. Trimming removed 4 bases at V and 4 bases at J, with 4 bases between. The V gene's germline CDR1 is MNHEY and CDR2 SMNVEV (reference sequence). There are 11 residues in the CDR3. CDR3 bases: TGTGCCAGCAGTTCAAGCACTGAAGCTTTCTTT. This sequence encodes CASSSSTEAFF.

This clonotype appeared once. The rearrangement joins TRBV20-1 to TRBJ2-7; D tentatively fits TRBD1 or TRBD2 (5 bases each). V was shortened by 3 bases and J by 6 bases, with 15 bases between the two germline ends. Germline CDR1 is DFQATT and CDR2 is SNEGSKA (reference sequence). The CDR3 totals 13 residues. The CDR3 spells CSASRGLGVEQYF. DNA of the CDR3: TGCAGTGCTAGTAGGGGTCTCGGGGTCGAGCAGTACTTC.

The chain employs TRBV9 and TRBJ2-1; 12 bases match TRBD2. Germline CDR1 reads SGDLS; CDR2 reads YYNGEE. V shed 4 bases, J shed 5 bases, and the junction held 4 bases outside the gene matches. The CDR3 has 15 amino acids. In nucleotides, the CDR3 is TGTGCCAGCAGCCCAAGGACTAGCGGGGACAATGAGCAGTTCTTC. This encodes CASSPRTSGDNEQFF.

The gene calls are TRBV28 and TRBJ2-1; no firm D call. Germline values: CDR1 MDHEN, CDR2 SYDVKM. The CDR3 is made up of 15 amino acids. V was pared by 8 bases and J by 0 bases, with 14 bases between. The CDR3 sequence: CASVLLHNSYNEQFF. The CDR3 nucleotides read TGTGCCAGCGTTTTATTACACAACTCCTACAATGAGCAGTTCTTC.

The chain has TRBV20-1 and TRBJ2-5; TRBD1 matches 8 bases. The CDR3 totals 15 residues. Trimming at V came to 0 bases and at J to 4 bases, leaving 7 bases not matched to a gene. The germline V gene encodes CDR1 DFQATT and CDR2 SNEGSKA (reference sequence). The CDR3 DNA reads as TGCAGTGCTAGAGATCGACAGGGGATCCGAGAGACCCAGTACTTC. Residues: CSARDRQGIRETQYF.

CDR3 region: CASRPLAGGLYEQYF. The CDR3 nucleotides are TGTGCCAGCAGACCTCTAGCGGGGGGTCTCTACGAGCAGTACTTC. The chain employs TRBV11-2 and TRBJ2-7; TRBD2 aligns across 11 bases. V shed 6 bases, J shed 3 bases, and the junction held 7 bases outside the gene matches. The CDR3 has 15 amino acids. Germline V CDR1 and CDR2: SGHAT, FQNNGV. Combining the CDR3 with reference TRBV11-2 and TRBJ2-7 gives the whole variable domain EAGVAQSPRYKIIEKRQSVAFWCNPISGHATLYWYQQILGQGPKLLIQFQNNGVVDDSQLPKDRFSAERLKGVDSTLKIQPAKLEDSAVYLCASRPLAGGLYEQYFGPGTRLTVT.

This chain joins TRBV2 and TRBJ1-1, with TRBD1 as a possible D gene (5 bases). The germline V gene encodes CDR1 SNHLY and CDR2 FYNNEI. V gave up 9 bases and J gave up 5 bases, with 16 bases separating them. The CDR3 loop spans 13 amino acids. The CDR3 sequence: CASQQAPVTEAFF. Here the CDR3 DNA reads TGTGCCAGTCAACAGGCGCCGGTTACTGAAGCTTTCTTT.

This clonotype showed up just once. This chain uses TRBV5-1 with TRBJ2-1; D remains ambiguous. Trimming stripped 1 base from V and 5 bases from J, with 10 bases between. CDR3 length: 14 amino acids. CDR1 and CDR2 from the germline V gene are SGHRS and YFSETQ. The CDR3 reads CASSLWQTNNEQFF. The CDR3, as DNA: TGCGCCAGCAGCTTGTGGCAGACCAACAATGAGCAGTTCTTC. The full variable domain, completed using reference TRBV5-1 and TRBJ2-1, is KAGVTQTPRYLIKTRGQQVTLSCSPISGHRSVSWYQQTPGQGLQFLFEYFSETQRNKGNFPGRFSGRQFSNSRSEMNVSTLELGDSALYLCASSLWQTNNEQFFGPGTRLTVL.

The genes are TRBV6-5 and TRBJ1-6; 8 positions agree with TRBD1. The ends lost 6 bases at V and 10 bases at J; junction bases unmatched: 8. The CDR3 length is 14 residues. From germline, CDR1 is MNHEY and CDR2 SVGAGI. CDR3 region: CASRTYRGTSPLHF. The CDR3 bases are TGTGCCAGCAGAACATACAGGGGGACCTCACCCCTCCACTTT.

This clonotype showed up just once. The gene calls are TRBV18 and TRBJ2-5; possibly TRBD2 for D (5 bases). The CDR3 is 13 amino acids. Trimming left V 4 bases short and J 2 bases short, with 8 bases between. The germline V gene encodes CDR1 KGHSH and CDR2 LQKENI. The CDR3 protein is CASSLGNQETQYF. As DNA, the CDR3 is TGTGCCAGCTCACTCGGGAATCAAGAGACCCAGTACTTC.

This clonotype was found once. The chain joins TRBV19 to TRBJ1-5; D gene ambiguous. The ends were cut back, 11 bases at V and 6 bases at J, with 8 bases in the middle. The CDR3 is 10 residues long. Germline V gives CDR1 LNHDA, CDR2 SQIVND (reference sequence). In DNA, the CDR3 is TGTGCCTCGGGCGGTCAGCCCCAGCATTTT. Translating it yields CASGGQPQHF.

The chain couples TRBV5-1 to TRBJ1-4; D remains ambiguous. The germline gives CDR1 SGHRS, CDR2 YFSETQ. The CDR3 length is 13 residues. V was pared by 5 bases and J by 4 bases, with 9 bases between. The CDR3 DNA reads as TGCGCCAGCAGAGGACGGATTAATGAAAAACTGTTTTTT. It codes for CASRGRINEKLFF.